A selection of T cell receptor beta chains follows, all from one sample in a study of vaccination and CD4 T cells after COVID-19. Which antigens these TCRs recognize remains unknown. TCRdb reprocessed the PCR reads with MiXCR, giving one entry per CDR3 protein. Of about 16,000 distinct CDR3 sequences in the sample, approximately 54% are singletons; the top ten hold 16%. The sequenced sample was CD4+ T cells from blood, cultured in vitro, obtained about 7 months after SARS-CoV-2 vaccination. The receptor source for this set is a human donor who had recovered from COVID-19. Both conserved end residues are part of each CDR3. Fields, in order: V gene, J gene, CDR3 protein.

v_call: TRBV27
j_call: TRBJ1-1
cdr3_aa: CASSDPGTEAFF

v_call: TRBV28
j_call: TRBJ1-5
cdr3_aa: CASSLHRGQPQHF

v_call: TRBV7-9
j_call: TRBJ1-2
cdr3_aa: CASSPTGQGARVNYGYTF

v_call: TRBV27
j_call: TRBJ2-1
cdr3_aa: CASSSGGGGANEQFF

v_call: TRBV2
j_call: TRBJ1-2
cdr3_aa: CATSTGANYGYTF

v_call: TRBV25-1
j_call: TRBJ2-5
cdr3_aa: CASSDTGKETQYF

v_call: TRBV19
j_call: TRBJ2-5
cdr3_aa: CASSIQDTGSQYF

v_call: TRBV20-1
j_call: TRBJ1-2
cdr3_aa: CSARDTGGLAARGYTF

v_call: TRBV7-2
j_call: TRBJ2-7
cdr3_aa: CASSLNGGAYEQYF

v_call: TRBV20-1
j_call: TRBJ2-1
cdr3_aa: CSARGYYNEQFF

v_call: TRBV27
j_call: TRBJ2-5
cdr3_aa: CASSTNIRAGETQYF

v_call: TRBV10-3
j_call: TRBJ2-3
cdr3_aa: CATYGTSGTDTQYF

v_call: TRBV20-1
j_call: TRBJ2-1
cdr3_aa: CSARDRNPLAGVSNEQFF

v_call: TRBV5-5
j_call: TRBJ1-1
cdr3_aa: CASSLYGVNTEAFF

v_call: TRBV7-9
j_call: TRBJ2-3
cdr3_aa: CASRLGTSDTQYF

v_call: TRBV23-1
j_call: TRBJ1-6
cdr3_aa: CASSRRGGTAAYNSPLHF

v_call: TRBV20-1
j_call: TRBJ2-3
cdr3_aa: CSALPPTSGVADTQYF

v_call: TRBV6-1
j_call: TRBJ2-7
cdr3_aa: CASSELKGVGEQYF

v_call: TRBV21-1
j_call: TRBJ2-7
cdr3_aa: CASSGRTGCYEQYF

v_call: TRBV7-6
j_call: TRBJ2-5
cdr3_aa: CASSLRREGLAVGTQYF

v_call: TRBV20-1
j_call: TRBJ2-3
cdr3_aa: CSASRTDTQYF

v_call: TRBV29-1
j_call: TRBJ1-5
cdr3_aa: CSVVTGGGNQPQHF

v_call: TRBV6-2/TRBV6-3
j_call: TRBJ1-2
cdr3_aa: CASSHSGGYTF

v_call: TRBV20-1
j_call: TRBJ2-7
cdr3_aa: CSASRGAPSYEQYF